A single sample gave rise to the 30 T cell receptor beta chains below, sequenced in a study of T cell responses to AZD1222 COVID-19 vaccine (dated by TCRdb to 2020 to 2022). What the time point label conveys for this sample: about 28 days (+/-7) after the second vaccine dose. The library was made by the immunoSEQ multiplex PCR assay. Drawn from immuneACCESS, this table holds only the in-frame rearrangements with V and J called that TCRdb kept. Clones are partly lost; checked studies trace under half to an unresolved V gene and leave the rest unexplained. Recorded for this sample are approximately 170,000 clones; roughly 85% of them occurred a single time. Around 0.99% of the sample comes from the top ten. The input for sequencing was peripheral blood, taken 28 days after the second AZD1222 dose. These receptors came from an adult who received the AZD1222 COVID-19 vaccine.

V is TRBV4-1 and J is TRBJ2-7; 8 nucleotides align to TRBD1. The junction had 14 bases not matched to a gene; V was cut back by 4 bases and J by 6 bases. CDR3 size: 16 residues. CDR1 MGHRA and CDR2 YSYEKL come from the germline V gene. CDR3 nucleotides: TGCGCCAGCAGCCCAGGCCCGGCCAGGGGGCAGCTCGAGCAGTACTTC. Its translation is CASSPGPARGQLEQYF.

The chain combines TRBV30 with TRBJ2-7; 8 bases agree with TRBD1. V lost 4 bases and J lost 4; bases outside the gene matches: 12. Germline CDR1 is GTSNPN and CDR2 is SVGIG (reference sequence). The length of the CDR3 is 15 residues. CDR3 residues: CAWNAGTGELYEQYF. The CDR3 DNA sequence: TGTGCCTGGAATGCCGGGACAGGCGAACTTTACGAGCAGTACTTC.

J is TRBJ1-1 and V is TRBV6-5; D gene uncertain. The CDR3 is 13 amino acids. V was trimmed by 0 bases and J by 7 bases, leaving 9 bases between them. Germline loops: CDR1 MNHEY, CDR2 SVGAGI. The CDR3 DNA is TGTGCCAGCAGTTACTCGCAACAACTTGAAGCTTTCTTT. It encodes CASSYSQQLEAFF.

The chain combines TRBV4-1 with TRBJ2-1; 8 bases fit TRBD1. After removal of 5 bases from V and 8 bases from J, the junction contained 5 bases not matched to a gene. The CDR3 consists of 13 residues. Germline lookup yields CDR1 MGHRA and CDR2 YSYEKL. The CDR3 loop reads CASSVDRGYEQFF. The CDR3 DNA reads TGCGCCAGCAGCGTAGACAGGGGATATGAGCAGTTCTTC.

V and J are TRBV7-8 and TRBJ2-3; a possible D gene is TRBD2 (5 bases). There are 17 residues in the CDR3. V lost 5 bases, J lost 3 bases, and 21 bases lay in between. Germline-derived CDR1 and CDR2 are SGHVS and FQNEAQ. CDR3 DNA sequence: TGTGCCAGCAGCCCCCGGGGTGTGGGCGCGAAAACAGATACGCAGTATTTT. It specifies CASSPRGVGAKTDTQYF.

V usage is TRBV5-1 and J usage is TRBJ1-3; a possible D gene is TRBD1 (5 bases). Trimming took 3 bases from V and 4 from J, leaving 11 bases between them. CDR3 size: 14 residues. Germline V gene sequence: CDR1 SGHRS, CDR2 YFSETQ. CDR3 residues: CASSSRGEGNTIYF. The DNA of the CDR3 is TGCGCCAGCAGCTCTCGGGGGGAAGGAAACACCATATATTTT.

The V gene is TRBV6-2 or TRBV6-3, the J gene TRBJ2-2; TRBD2 aligns across 9 bases. The J segment lost 1 base and the V segment lost 2 bases, leaving 8 bases of the junction unmatched. The CDR3 contains 18 residues. CDR1 is MNHEY and CDR2 is SVGEGT in the germline V gene. CDR3 region: CASSYRSLAGKNTGELFF. For the CDR3, the DNA is TGTGCCAGCAGTTACAGGAGCCTAGCGGGGAAGAACACCGGGGAGCTGTTTTTT.

This clone was seen once. The chain couples TRBV7-9 to TRBJ2-1; TRBD2 agrees at 13 bases. The length of the CDR3 is 19 residues. Germline trimming cut 4 bases from V and 2 bases from J; bases unmatched to any gene: 11. The germline CDR1 and CDR2 sequences are SEHNR and FQNEAQ (reference sequence). The CDR3 sequence is CASSSTSGTSGGAYNEQFF. DNA for the CDR3: TGTGCCAGCAGCTCGACCTCGGGTACTAGCGGGGGGGCCTACAATGAGCAGTTCTTC.

Concerning this clone itself: One end of the junction is discordant with germline, which a read error may explain. DNA for the CDR3: TGTGCCAGTAGTTCCAGGGTAGACTACGTGCAGTACTTC. Translated, it gives CASSSRVDYVQYF. V usage is TRBV19 and J usage is TRBJ2-7; D is perhaps TRBD1 or TRBD2 (5 bases each). Germline CDR1 and CDR2: LNHDA and SQIVND (reference sequence). The CDR3 has 13 amino acids.

The chain links TRBV6-5 to TRBJ1-1, with a tentative D call TRBD1 (5 bases). V was shortened by 3 bases and J by 0 bases, with 11 bases between the two germline ends. CDR1 MNHEY and CDR2 SVGAGI come from the germline V gene. CDR3 length: 15 amino acids. In nucleotides, the CDR3 is TGTGCCAGCAGTTATGGGGCAGTTTTGAACACTGAAGCTTTCTTT. It yields the protein CASSYGAVLNTEAFF.

This clone appeared once. This chain links TRBV5-4 with TRBJ2-2; the match to TRBD2 covers 14 bases. CDR1 and CDR2 (germline): SGHNT, YYREEE (reference sequence). This CDR3 has 16 residues. The J segment lost 6 bases and the V segment lost 3 bases, leaving 4 bases of the junction unmatched. The CDR3 spells CASSSGLAGVAGELFF. The CDR3 coding sequence is TGTGCCAGCAGCTCGGGACTAGCGGGGGTGGCCGGGGAGCTGTTTTTT.

The rearrangement uses TRBV4-3 and TRBJ1-1; D not resolved. V was pared by 0 bases and J by 2 bases, with 7 bases between. This CDR3 has 14 residues. Germline V CDR1 and CDR2: LGHNA, YSLEER. This CDR3 is CASSQDMSNTEAFF. In DNA form, the CDR3 reads TGCGCCAGCAGCCAAGATATGAGTAACACTGAAGCTTTCTTT.

This chain connects TRBV3-1 (or the pseudogene TRBV3-2) to TRBJ1-1; 7 bases align to TRBD1. The CDR3 length is 13 residues. CDR1 is LGHDT, CDR2 YNNKEL, per germline (reference sequence). V dropped 4 bases and J dropped 11; count of bases not matched to a gene: 10. The CDR3 DNA follows: TGTGCCAGCAGCCCCAACCGACAGGGACGGGCTTTCTTT. Translating it yields CASSPNRQGRAFF.

The chain carries TRBV18 and TRBJ1-2; 8 bases agree with TRBD1. CDR3 size: 16 residues. Trimming took 6 bases from V and 7 from J; bases not matched to a gene: 16. Per germline, CDR1 KGHSH and CDR2 LQKENI. The DNA of the CDR3 is TGTGCCAGCTCCCTCCAATCGACAGGGGCGATGGGTGGCTACACCTTC. This gives the protein CASSLQSTGAMGGYTF.

The chain links TRBV5-6 to TRBJ1-4, with 8 bases fitting TRBD1. Trimming at V came to 4 bases and at J to 3 bases, leaving 5 bases not matched to a gene. Looked up from germline, CDR1 is SGHDT and CDR2 is YYEEEE. The CDR3 is 15 amino acids. The CDR3 loop reads CASSLRGRANEKLFF. Written as DNA, the CDR3 is TGTGCCAGCAGCCTCAGGGGGCGGGCTAATGAAAAACTGTTTTTT.

This clone was observed a single time. The V and J genes are TRBV18 and TRBJ1-1, with D possibly being TRBD1 (5 bases). CDR1 KGHSH and CDR2 LQKENI come from the germline V gene. V lost 6 bases and J lost 6, with 20 bases in between. There are 15 residues in the CDR3. Here the CDR3 DNA reads TGTGCCAGCTCCCGCGGGGGGGTCGATCTCCCTGAAGCTTTCTTT. Translated: CASSRGGVDLPEAFF.

This chain connects TRBV2 to TRBJ2-5; D is uncertain. CDR3 length: 8 amino acids. The V and J ends lost 7 bases and 14 bases respectively, with 8 bases between them. Germline CDR1 SNHLY, CDR2 FYNNEI. This CDR3 reads CASTSRYF. As DNA, the CDR3 is TGTGCCAGCACTTCTAGATACTTC.

V and J are TRBV11-2 and TRBJ2-5, with D possibly TRBD1 on 5 matching bases. CDR1 and CDR2 from the germline V gene are SGHAT and FQNNGV. The V end lost 5 bases, the J end lost 5 bases, and 15 bases lay between the germline ends. The CDR3 spans 14 residues. This CDR3 reads CASSPLGVGETQYF. CDR3 nucleotides: TGTGCCAGCAGCCCCCTAGGGGTGGGGGAGACCCAGTACTTC.

The chain combines TRBV10-3 with TRBJ2-7; the D is unclear. The germline CDR1 and CDR2 sequences are ENHRY and SYGVKD. This CDR3 spans 14 amino acids. Trimming stripped 8 bases from V and 2 bases from J, with 16 bases between. The CDR3 loop is CAIAIGDGAYEQYF. CDR3 nucleotides: TGTGCCATCGCTATAGGTGACGGAGCCTACGAGCAGTACTTC.

The chain couples TRBV18 to TRBJ1-5; D is unresolved. CDR1 KGHSH and CDR2 LQKENI come from the germline V gene. V lost 3 bases to trimming and J lost 3 bases, with 6 bases between them. The CDR3 is made up of 13 amino acids. In DNA, the CDR3 is TGTGCCAGCTCACCTCAAATCAATCAGCCCCAGCATTTT. Residues: CASSPQINQPQHF.

The J gene is TRBJ2-3, the V gene TRBV5-8, with 8 nucleotides matching TRBD2. This CDR3 comprises 18 residues. Trimming at V came to 5 bases and at J to 5 bases, leaving 19 bases not matched to a gene. Germline V gene sequence: CDR1 SGHTS, CDR2 YDEGEE. The CDR3 loop is CASRGLLRGGPPRDTQYF. In DNA, the CDR3 is TGTGCCAGCAGAGGGCTGCTCCGGGGGGGCCCCCCCCGAGATACGCAGTATTTT.

The rearrangement links TRBV4-3 to TRBJ1-6; TRBD1 agrees at 7 bases. Germline V gene lookup returns CDR1 LGHNA and CDR2 YSLEER. The CDR3 runs to 15 residues. Losses at the gene ends were 0 bases for V and 13 bases for J; bases not matched to a gene: 9. This CDR3 is CASSQDRLDRAPLHF. Here the CDR3 DNA reads TGCGCCAGCAGCCAAGACCGGCTCGACAGGGCGCCCCTCCACTTT.

J is TRBJ1-5 and V is TRBV6-1; a possible D gene is TRBD1 (6 bases). The ends were cut back, 5 bases at V and 1 base at J, with 12 bases in the middle. The CDR3 has 15 amino acids. CDR1 and CDR2 (germline): MNHNS, SASEGT. The CDR3 DNA follows: TGTGCCAGCAGTTCAGGGGAGAACAGCAATCAGCCCCAGCATTTT. This sequence encodes CASSSGENSNQPQHF.

The chain recombines TRBV6-2 or TRBV6-3 with TRBJ2-5, with 8 bases that match TRBD2. V dropped 2 bases and J dropped 2; count of bases not matched to a gene: 13. Germline lookup yields CDR1 MNHEY and CDR2 SVGEGT. The CDR3 loop spans 18 amino acids. CDR3 in DNA: TGTGCCAGCAGTTACGACACCTGGTTAGCGGGGCGACAAGAGACCCAGTACTTC. Amino acids: CASSYDTWLAGRQETQYF.

V usage is TRBV7-8 and J usage is TRBJ1-4, with D possibly being TRBD1 (5 bases). The germline V gene has CDR1 SGHVS and CDR2 FQNEAQ. There are 16 residues in the CDR3. Trimming took off 1 base at V and 5 bases at J, with 14 bases between the two ends. Written as DNA, the CDR3 is TGTGCCAGCAGCTTAGTCGTGGGACGGAGAAATGAAAAACTGTTTTTT. Translated: CASSLVVGRRNEKLFF.

The chain uses TRBV30 and TRBJ2-4; no clear D gene. V was pared by 0 bases and J by 12 bases, with 9 bases between. CDR3 length: 11 amino acids. CDR1 and CDR2 from the germline V gene are GTSNPN and SVGIG (reference sequence). The CDR3 spells CAWSVLGPQYF. The CDR3 nucleotides read TGTGCCTGGAGTGTACTTGGGCCTCAGTACTTC.

The chain recombines TRBV10-3 with TRBJ1-5; no definite D call. The germline CDR1 and CDR2 sequences are ENHRY and SYGVKD. The CDR3 runs 15 residues. The germline V and J ends were trimmed by 3 bases and 0 bases, with 9 bases remaining between them. The CDR3 nucleotides are TGTGCCATCAGTGAATATTGGACTAGCAATCAGCCCCAGCATTTT. This gives the protein CAISEYWTSNQPQHF.

The CDR3 loop reads CASSAYRGGDTEAFF. The CDR3 DNA reads as TGTGCCAGCAGCGCCTACAGGGGAGGGGACACTGAAGCTTTCTTT. The chain has TRBV5-6 and TRBJ1-1, with 7 bases aligning to TRBD1. The CDR3 is 15 amino acids. CDR1 is SGHDT, CDR2 YYEEEE, per germline. After removal of 4 bases from V and 3 bases from J, the junction contained 9 bases not matched to a gene.

The chain employs TRBV5-1 and TRBJ1-2; D is perhaps TRBD1 (5 bases). The V and J ends lost 0 bases and 4 bases respectively, with 13 bases between them. The CDR3 extends over 15 amino acids. Germline values: CDR1 SGHRS, CDR2 YFSETQ. The CDR3 nucleotides are TGCGCCAGCAGCTTGGCTGTTGGGGGGACCTATGGCTACACCTTC. Amino acid sequence: CASSLAVGGTYGYTF.

The V gene is TRBV19, the J gene TRBJ2-5, with 12 bases lining up with TRBD2. V lost 5 bases and J lost 2; bases outside the gene matches: 6. Germline V gives CDR1 LNHDA, CDR2 SQIVND (reference sequence). This CDR3 spans 16 amino acids. Here the CDR3 reads CASSLTSGGPQETQYF. DNA of the CDR3: TGTGCCAGTAGTCTAACTAGCGGGGGGCCACAAGAGACCCAGTACTTC.